The clone carrying this T cell receptor (beta chain) was observed many times. Its antigen is not identified. Semi-nested PCR with Nested Universal Primer A followed constant-region reverse priming of full-length variable regions. TCRdb re-called the 5' RACE reads with MiXCR, one entry per CDR3 protein. The data contain 13,000 or so distinct CDR3 sequences, 23% of them singletons. Naive CD4+ cells had CD25+ Tregs removed. CDR3 size: 15 residues. V was shortened by 6 bases and J by 1 base, with 18 bases between the two germline ends. Looked up from germline, CDR1 is SQVTM and CDR2 is ANQGSEA. Points from the study as a whole: Tumor Treg TCRs overlapped most with tumor naive CD4+ cells.

The chain couples TRBV29-1 to TRBJ1-1; maybe TRBD1 (6 bases). The source is a female donor with breast cancer. Sequenced: naive CD4+ T cells sorted from blood. Subset indicated: naive CD4+ T cells, CD4+CD45RA+CD25-. CDR3 residues: CSVGSTGLRNTEAFF. The CDR3 DNA is TGCAGCGTAGGTTCGACAGGTCTGAGGAACACTGAAGCTTTCTTT.